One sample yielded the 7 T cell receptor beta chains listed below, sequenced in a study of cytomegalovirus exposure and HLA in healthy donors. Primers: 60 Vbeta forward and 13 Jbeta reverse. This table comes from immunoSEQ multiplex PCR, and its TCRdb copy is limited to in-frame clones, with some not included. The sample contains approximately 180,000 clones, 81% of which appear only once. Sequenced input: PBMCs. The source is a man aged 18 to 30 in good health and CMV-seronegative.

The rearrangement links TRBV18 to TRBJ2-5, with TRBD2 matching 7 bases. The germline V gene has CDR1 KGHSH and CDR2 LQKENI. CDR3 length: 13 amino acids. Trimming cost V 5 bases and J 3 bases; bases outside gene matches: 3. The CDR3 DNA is TGTGCCAGCTCATCCGGGACTAAAGAGACCCAGTACTTC. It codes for CASSSGTKETQYF.

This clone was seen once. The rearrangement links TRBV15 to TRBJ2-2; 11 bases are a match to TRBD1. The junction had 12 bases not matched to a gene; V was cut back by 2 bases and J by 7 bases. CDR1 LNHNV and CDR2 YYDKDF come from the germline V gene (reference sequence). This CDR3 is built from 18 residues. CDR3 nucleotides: TGTGCCACCAGCAGATCCACCGGGACAGGGGGTAGTCACGGGGAGCTGTTTTTT. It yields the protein CATSRSTGTGGSHGELFF.

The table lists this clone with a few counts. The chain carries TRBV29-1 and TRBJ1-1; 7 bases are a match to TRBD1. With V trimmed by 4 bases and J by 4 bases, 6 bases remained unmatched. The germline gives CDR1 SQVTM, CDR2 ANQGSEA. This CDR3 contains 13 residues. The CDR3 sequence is CSVGKDRATEAFF. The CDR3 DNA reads TGCAGCGTTGGAAAAGACAGGGCCACTGAAGCTTTCTTT.

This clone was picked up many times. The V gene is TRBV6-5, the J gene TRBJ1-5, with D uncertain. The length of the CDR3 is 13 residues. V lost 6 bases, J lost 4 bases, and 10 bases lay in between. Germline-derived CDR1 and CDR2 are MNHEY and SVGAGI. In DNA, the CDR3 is TGTGCCAGCAGCTCCCGGTCAAATCAGCCCCAGCATTTT. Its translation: CASSSRSNQPQHF.

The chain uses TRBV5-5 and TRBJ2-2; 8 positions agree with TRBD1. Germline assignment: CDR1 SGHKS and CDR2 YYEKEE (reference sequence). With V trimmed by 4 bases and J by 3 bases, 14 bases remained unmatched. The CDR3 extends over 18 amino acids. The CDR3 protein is CASSPMTGERRDTGELFF. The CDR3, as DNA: TGTGCCAGCAGCCCGATGACAGGGGAGCGTCGCGACACCGGGGAGCTGTTTTTT.

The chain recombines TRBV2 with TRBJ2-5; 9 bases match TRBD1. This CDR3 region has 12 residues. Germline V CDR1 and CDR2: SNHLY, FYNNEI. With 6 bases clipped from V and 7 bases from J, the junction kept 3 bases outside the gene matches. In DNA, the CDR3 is TGTGCCAGCAGGGCGGACAGGGGGACCCAGTACTTC. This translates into CASRADRGTQYF.

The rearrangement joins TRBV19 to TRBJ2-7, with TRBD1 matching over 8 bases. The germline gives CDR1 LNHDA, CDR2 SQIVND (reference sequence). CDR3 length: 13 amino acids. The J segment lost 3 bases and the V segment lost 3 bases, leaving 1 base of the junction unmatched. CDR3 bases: TGTGCCAGTAGTATCGGGACAGGCTACGAGCAGTACTTC. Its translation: CASSIGTGYEQYF. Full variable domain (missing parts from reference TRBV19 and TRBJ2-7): DGGITQSPKYLFRKEGQNVTLSCEQNLNHDAMYWYRQDPGQGLRLIYYSQIVNDFQKGDIAEGYSVSREKKESFPLTVTSAQKNPTAFYLCASSIGTGYEQYFGPGTRLTVT.